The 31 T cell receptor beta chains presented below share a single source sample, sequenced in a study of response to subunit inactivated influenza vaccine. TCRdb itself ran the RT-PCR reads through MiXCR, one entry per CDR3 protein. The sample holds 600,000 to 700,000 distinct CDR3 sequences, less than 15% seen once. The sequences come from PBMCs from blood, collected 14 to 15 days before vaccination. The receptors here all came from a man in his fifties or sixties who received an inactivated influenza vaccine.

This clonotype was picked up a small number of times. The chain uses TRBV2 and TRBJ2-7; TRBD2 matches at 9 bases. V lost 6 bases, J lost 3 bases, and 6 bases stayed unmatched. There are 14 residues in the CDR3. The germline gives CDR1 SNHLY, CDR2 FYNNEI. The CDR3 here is CASRESGGFYEQYF. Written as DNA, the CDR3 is TGTGCCAGCAGGGAGAGCGGGGGGTTCTACGAGCAGTACTTC.

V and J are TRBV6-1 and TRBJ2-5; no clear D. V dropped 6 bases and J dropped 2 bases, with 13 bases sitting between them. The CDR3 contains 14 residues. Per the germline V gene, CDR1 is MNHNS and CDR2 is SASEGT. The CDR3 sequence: CASRPHRIQETQYF. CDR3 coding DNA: TGTGCCAGCAGGCCCCACCGGATTCAAGAGACCCAGTACTTC.

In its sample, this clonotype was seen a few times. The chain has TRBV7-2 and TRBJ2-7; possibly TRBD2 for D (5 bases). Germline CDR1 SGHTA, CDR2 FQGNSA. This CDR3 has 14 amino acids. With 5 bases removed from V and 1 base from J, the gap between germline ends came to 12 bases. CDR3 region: CASSERRYSYEQYF. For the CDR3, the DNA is TGTGCCAGCAGCGAAAGGAGGTATTCCTACGAGCAGTACTTC. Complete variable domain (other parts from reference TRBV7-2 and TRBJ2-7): GAGVSQSPSNKVTEKGKDVELRCDPISGHTALYWYRQSLGQGLEFLIYFQGNSAPDKSGLPSDRFSAERTGGSVSTLTIQRTQQEDSAVYLCASSERRYSYEQYFGPGTRLTVT.

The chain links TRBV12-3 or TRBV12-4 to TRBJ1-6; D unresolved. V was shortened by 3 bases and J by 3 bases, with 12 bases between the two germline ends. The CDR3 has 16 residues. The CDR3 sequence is CASSLVSVGYNSPLHF. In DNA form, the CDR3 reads TGTGCCAGCAGTTTGGTATCGGTTGGCTATAATTCACCCCTCCACTTT.

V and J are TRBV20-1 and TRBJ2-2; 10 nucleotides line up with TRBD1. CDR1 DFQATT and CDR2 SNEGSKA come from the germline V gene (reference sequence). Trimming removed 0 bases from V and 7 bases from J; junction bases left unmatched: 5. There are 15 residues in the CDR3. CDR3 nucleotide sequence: TGCAGTGCTAGAGATAGGGACAGGGGTCTCGGGGAGCTGTTTTTT. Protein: CSARDRDRGLGELFF.

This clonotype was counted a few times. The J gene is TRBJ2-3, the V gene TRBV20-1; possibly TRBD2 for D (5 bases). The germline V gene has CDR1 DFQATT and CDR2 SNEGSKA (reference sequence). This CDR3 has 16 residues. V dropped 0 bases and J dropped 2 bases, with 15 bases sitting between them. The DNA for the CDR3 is TGCAGTGCTAGAGATAGGCGGGCACTCCACACAGATACGCAGTATTTT. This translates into CSARDRRALHTDTQYF.

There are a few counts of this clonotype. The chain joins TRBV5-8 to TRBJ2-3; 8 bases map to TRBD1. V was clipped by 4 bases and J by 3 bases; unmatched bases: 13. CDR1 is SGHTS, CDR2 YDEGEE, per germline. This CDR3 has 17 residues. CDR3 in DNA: TGTGCCAGCAGCAAATGGCCGGGACAGGCCAGTACAGATACGCAGTATTTT. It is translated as CASSKWPGQASTDTQYF.

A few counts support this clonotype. The CDR3 bases are TGTGCCAGCAGCGGGAAGGTTATGGGACTACAAGAGACCCAGTACTTC. It is translated as CASSGKVMGLQETQYF. V and J are TRBV5-6 and TRBJ2-5; 7 bases are a match to TRBD2. The V and J ends lost 4 bases and 2 bases, in that order; junction bases with no gene match: 11. Germline V gives CDR1 SGHDT, CDR2 YYEEEE. The CDR3 spans 16 residues.

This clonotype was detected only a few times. The CDR3 DNA sequence: TGTGCCAGCAGGCCGACTAGCGGGAGGAACAATGAGCAGTTCTTC. Its translation is CASRPTSGRNNEQFF. The chain combines TRBV11-2 with TRBJ2-1; 13 positions agree with TRBD2. Germline CDR1 and CDR2: SGHAT and FQNNGV. The CDR3 length is 15 residues. With 6 bases clipped from V and 5 bases from J, the junction kept 4 bases outside the gene matches. The complete variable domain, with remaining parts taken from reference TRBV11-2 and TRBJ2-1, reads EAGVAQSPRYKIIEKRQSVAFWCNPISGHATLYWYQQILGQGPKLLIQFQNNGVVDDSQLPKDRFSAERLKGVDSTLKIQPAKLEDSAVYLCASRPTSGRNNEQFFGPGTRLTVL.

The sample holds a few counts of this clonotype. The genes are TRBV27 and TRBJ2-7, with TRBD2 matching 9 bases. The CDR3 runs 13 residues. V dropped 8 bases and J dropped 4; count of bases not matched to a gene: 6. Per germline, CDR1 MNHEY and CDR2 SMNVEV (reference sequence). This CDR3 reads CASGLTSGYEQYF. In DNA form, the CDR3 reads TGTGCCAGCGGGCTGACTAGCGGATACGAGCAGTACTTC.

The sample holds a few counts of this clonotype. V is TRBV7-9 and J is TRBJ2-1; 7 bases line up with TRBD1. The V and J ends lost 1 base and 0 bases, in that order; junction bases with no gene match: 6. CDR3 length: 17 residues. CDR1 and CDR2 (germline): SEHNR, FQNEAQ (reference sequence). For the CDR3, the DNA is TGTGCCAGCAGCTTAGGACCCGACAGGGACTCCTACAATGAGCAGTTCTTC. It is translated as CASSLGPDRDSYNEQFF.

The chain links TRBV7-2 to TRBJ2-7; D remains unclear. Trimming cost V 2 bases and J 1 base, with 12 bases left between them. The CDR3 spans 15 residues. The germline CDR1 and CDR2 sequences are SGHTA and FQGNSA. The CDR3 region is CASSLIESFSYEQYF. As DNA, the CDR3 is TGTGCCAGCAGCTTAATCGAAAGCTTTTCCTACGAGCAGTACTTC.

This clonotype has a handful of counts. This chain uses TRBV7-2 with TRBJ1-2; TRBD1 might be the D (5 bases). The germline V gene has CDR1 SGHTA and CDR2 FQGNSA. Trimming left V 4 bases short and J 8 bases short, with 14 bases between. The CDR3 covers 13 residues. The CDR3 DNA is TGTGCCAGCAGCTGGGGCCCCTCAGGGGGCTACACCTTC. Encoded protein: CASSWGPSGGYTF. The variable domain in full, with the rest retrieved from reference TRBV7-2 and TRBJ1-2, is GAGVSQSPSNKVTEKGKDVELRCDPISGHTALYWYRQSLGQGLEFLIYFQGNSAPDKSGLPSDRFSAERTGGSVSTLTIQRTQQEDSAVYLCASSWGPSGGYTFGSGTRLTVV.

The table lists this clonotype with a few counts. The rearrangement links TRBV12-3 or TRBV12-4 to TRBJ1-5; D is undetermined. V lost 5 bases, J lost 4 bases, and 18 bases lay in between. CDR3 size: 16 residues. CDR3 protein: CASSRTRGSGNQPQHF. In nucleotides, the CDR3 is TGTGCCAGCAGTCGCACACGGGGTAGCGGGAATCAGCCCCAGCATTTT.

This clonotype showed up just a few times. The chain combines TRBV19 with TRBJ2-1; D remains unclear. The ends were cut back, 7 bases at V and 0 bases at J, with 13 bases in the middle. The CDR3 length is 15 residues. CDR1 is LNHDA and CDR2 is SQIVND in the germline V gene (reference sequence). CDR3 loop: CASTPGLSSYNEQFF. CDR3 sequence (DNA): TGTGCCAGTACCCCTGGTCTGTCCTCCTACAATGAGCAGTTCTTC. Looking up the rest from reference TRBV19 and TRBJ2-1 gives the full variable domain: DGGITQSPKYLFRKEGQNVTLSCEQNLNHDAMYWYRQDPGQGLRLIYYSQIVNDFQKGDIAEGYSVSREKKESFPLTVTSAQKNPTAFYLCASTPGLSSYNEQFFGPGTRLTVL.

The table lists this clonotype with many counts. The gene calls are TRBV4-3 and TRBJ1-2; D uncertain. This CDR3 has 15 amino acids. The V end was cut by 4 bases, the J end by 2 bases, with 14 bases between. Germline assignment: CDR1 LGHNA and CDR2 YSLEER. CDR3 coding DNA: TGCGCCAGCAGCCGCGGGAAGACGGAGAACTATGGCTACACCTTC. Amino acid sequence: CASSRGKTENYGYTF.

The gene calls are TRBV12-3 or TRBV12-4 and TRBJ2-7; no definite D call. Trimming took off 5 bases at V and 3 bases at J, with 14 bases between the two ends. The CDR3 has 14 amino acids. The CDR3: CASSPKGPGYEQYF. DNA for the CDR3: TGTGCCAGCAGTCCGAAGGGCCCGGGCTACGAGCAGTACTTC.

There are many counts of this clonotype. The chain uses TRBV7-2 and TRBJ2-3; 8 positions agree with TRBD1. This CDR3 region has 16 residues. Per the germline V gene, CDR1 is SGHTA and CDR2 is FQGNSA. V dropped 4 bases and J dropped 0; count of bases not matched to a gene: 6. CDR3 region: CASSSGQGLSTDTQYF. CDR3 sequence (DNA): TGTGCCAGCAGCTCCGGACAGGGACTTAGCACAGATACGCAGTATTTT.

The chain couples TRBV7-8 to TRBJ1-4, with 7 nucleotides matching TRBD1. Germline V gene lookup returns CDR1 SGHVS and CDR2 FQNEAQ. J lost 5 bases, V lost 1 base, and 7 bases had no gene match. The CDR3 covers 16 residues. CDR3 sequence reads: CASSLEPPTGNEKLFF. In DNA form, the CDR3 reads TGTGCCAGCAGCTTAGAGCCCCCGACAGGGAATGAAAAACTGTTTTTT.

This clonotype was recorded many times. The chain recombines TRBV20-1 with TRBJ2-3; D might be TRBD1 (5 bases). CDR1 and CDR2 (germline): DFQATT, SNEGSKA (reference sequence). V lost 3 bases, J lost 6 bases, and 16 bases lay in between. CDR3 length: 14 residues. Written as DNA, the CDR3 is TGCAGTGCTAGCTTTTACCCAGGGCTTGATACGCAGTATTTT. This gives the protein CSASFYPGLDTQYF.

CDR3: CASSRTGGAPDTQYF. DNA of the CDR3: TGCGCCAGCAGCCGGACAGGGGGCGCCCCAGATACGCAGTATTTT. The chain carries TRBV5-1 and TRBJ2-3; 11 positions agree with TRBD1. The CDR3 has 15 amino acids. The V gene's germline CDR1 is SGHRS and CDR2 YFSETQ. V lost 4 bases to trimming and J lost 4 bases; unmatched junction nucleotides: 5.

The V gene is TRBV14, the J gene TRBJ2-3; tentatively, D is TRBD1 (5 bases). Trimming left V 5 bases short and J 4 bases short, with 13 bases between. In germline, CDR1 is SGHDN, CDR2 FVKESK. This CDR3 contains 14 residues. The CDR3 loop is CASSTRQRADTQYF. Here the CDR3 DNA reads TGTGCCAGCAGCACCCGACAGAGAGCAGATACGCAGTATTTT.

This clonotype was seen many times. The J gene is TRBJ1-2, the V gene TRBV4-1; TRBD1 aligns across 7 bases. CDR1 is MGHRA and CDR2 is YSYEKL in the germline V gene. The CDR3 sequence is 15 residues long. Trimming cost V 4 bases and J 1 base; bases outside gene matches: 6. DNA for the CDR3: TGCGCCAGCAGCCGAACAGGGGCGGGTAACTATGGCTACACCTTC. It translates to CASSRTGAGNYGYTF.

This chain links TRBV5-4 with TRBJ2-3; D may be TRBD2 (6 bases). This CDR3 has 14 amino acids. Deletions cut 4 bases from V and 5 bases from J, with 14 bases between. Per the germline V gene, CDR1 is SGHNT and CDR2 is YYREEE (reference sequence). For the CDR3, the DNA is TGTGCCAGCAGCACAGCCCGCGGGATAGATACGCAGTATTTT. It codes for CASSTARGIDTQYF.

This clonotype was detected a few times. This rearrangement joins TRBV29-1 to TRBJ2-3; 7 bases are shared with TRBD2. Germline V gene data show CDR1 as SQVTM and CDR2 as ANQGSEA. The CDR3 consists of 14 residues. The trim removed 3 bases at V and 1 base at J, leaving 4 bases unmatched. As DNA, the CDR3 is TGCAGCGTTGAGGGACTACTACGCACAGATACGCAGTATTTT. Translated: CSVEGLLRTDTQYF.

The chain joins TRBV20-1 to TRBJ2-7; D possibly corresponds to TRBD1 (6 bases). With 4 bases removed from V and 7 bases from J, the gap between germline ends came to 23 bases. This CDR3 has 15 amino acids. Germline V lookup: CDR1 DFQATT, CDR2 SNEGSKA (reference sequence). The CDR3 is CSATFRQESIGEQYF. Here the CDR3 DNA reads TGCAGTGCTACTTTTCGACAGGAATCCATAGGAGAGCAGTACTTC.

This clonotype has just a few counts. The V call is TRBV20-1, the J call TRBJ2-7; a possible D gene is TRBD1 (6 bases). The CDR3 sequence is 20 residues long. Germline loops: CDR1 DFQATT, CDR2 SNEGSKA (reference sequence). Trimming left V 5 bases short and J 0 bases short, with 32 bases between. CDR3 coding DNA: TGCAGTGCTGCTAAACCTGGGGACACGACGGGCCCATACTTCTCCTACGAGCAGTACTTC. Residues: CSAAKPGDTTGPYFSYEQYF.

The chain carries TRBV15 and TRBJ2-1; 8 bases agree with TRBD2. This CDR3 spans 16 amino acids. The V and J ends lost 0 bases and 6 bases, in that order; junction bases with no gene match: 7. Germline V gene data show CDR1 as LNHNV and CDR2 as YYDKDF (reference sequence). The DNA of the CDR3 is TGTGCCACCAGCAGAGATGTAGCGGGAAAAGGCAATGAGCAGTTCTTC. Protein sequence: CATSRDVAGKGNEQFF. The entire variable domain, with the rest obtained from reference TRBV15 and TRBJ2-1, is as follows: DAMVIQNPRYQVTQFGKPVTLSCSQTLNHNVMYWYQQKSSQAPKLLFHYYDKDFNNEADTPDNFQSRRPNTSFCFLDIRSPGLGDTAMYLCATSRDVAGKGNEQFFGPGTRLTVL.

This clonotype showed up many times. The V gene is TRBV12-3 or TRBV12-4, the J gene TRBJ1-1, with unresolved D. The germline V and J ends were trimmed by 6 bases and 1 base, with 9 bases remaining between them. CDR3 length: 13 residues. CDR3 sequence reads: CASSQDWNTEAFF. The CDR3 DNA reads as TGTGCCAGCAGCCAAGACTGGAACACTGAAGCTTTCTTT.

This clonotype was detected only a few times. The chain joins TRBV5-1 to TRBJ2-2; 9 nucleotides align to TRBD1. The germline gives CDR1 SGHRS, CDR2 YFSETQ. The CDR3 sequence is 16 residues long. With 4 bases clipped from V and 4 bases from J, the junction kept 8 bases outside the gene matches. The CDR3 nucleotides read TGCGCCAGCAGCCTACTACAGGGGGCAGGCACCGGGGAGCTGTTTTTT. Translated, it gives CASSLLQGAGTGELFF.

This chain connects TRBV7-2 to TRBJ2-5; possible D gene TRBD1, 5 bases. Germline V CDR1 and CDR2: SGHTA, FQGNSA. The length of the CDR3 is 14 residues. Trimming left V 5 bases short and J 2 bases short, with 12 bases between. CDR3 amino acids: CASSPSGFQETQYF. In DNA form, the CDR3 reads TGTGCCAGCAGCCCATCAGGGTTTCAAGAGACCCAGTACTTC. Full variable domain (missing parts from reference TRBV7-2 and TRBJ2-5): GAGVSQSPSNKVTEKGKDVELRCDPISGHTALYWYRQSLGQGLEFLIYFQGNSAPDKSGLPSDRFSAERTGGSVSTLTIQRTQQEDSAVYLCASSPSGFQETQYFGPGTRLLVL.